The 9 T cell receptor beta chains listed next were all sequenced from one sample in a study of T-cell reconstitution after alpha-beta-depleted transplantation in children. Unique molecular identifiers were built into the TCRbeta library. One entry per CDR3 protein results from TCRdb running MiXCR on the PCR reads. The sample carries about 980,000 distinct CDR3 sequences, 25% to 35% recorded once. Sequenced here: PBMCs, mostly from graft donor cells, sampled 360 days after TCRalphabeta/CD19-depleted stem cell transplant. Receptor source: a boy younger than two who had a stem cell transplant for SCID, so the T cells may come from the graft donor.

The chain combines TRBV5-6 with TRBJ1-1; the D gene is possibly TRBD1 (5 bases). Germline-derived CDR1 and CDR2 are SGHDT and YYEEEE. V was clipped by 2 bases and J by 2 bases, with 16 bases between them. The CDR3 contains 16 residues. The CDR3 bases are TGTGCCAGCAGCTTCTTCCTAGCTGGACATAACACTGAAGCTTTCTTT. The encoded protein is CASSFFLAGHNTEAFF.

This clonotype was found a few times. The CDR3 protein is CASSLVGRGDNEQFF. As DNA, the CDR3 is TGTGCCAGCAGCTTAGTCGGGCGGGGTGACAATGAGCAGTTCTTC. The V call is TRBV7-8, the J call TRBJ2-1; D perhaps matches TRBD2 (6 bases). With 1 base removed from V and 5 bases from J, the gap between germline ends came to 12 bases. Germline V gene sequence: CDR1 SGHVS, CDR2 FQNEAQ. This CDR3 region has 15 residues.

The chain links TRBV28 to TRBJ2-7; 7 bases are shared with TRBD1. Germline loops: CDR1 MDHEN, CDR2 SYDVKM. CDR3 length: 18 residues. J was trimmed by 4 bases and V by 4 bases; bases with no gene match: 19. CDR3 sequence (DNA): TGTGCCAGCAGTTCTCCCGGTGGGGTACAGGGGCCCGCATACGAGCAGTACTTC. As protein: CASSSPGGVQGPAYEQYF. Looking up the rest from reference TRBV28 and TRBJ2-7 gives the full variable domain: DVKVTQSSRYLVKRTGEKVFLECVQDMDHENMFWYRQDPGLGLRLIYFSYDVKMKEKGDIPEGYSVSREKKERFSLILESASTNQTSMYLCASSSPGGVQGPAYEQYFGPGTRLTVT.

This clonotype was observed a handful of times. The chain combines TRBV5-1 with TRBJ1-1, with D possibly matching TRBD1 (6 bases). Per the germline V gene, CDR1 is SGHRS and CDR2 is YFSETQ. The CDR3 totals 20 residues. Between the trimmed V and J ends, which lost 2 bases and 3 bases, there was a span of 29 bases. CDR3 sequence: CASSFYPPVQPRGWDTEAFF. CDR3 nucleotide sequence: TGCGCCAGCAGCTTCTATCCCCCTGTCCAACCGAGGGGGTGGGACACTGAAGCTTTCTTT.

Ten or more counts support this clonotype. The chain links TRBV12-3 or TRBV12-4 to TRBJ2-1, with D uncertain. Trimming stripped 3 bases from V and 9 bases from J, with 12 bases between. This CDR3 has 13 amino acids. The CDR3 here is CASSFSPSSEQFF. CDR3 nucleotides: TGTGCCAGCAGTTTTTCCCCCTCGAGTGAGCAGTTCTTC.

The genes are TRBV5-1 and TRBJ2-7; D ambiguous. Germline values: CDR1 SGHRS, CDR2 YFSETQ. This CDR3 spans 16 amino acids. Deletions cut 4 bases from V and 4 bases from J, with 21 bases between. The CDR3 DNA reads TGCGCCAGCAGCGTGGGAAGGCAATCGGCGATGTACGAGCAGTACTTC. Translation gives CASSVGRQSAMYEQYF.

The chain combines TRBV12-3 or TRBV12-4 with TRBJ2-2; 11 bases match TRBD1. CDR3 size: 17 residues. V was clipped by 1 base and J by 5 bases; unmatched bases: 6. This CDR3 is CASSLGPGTGGTGELFF. CDR3 sequence (DNA): TGTGCCAGCAGTTTAGGCCCCGGGACAGGGGGGACCGGGGAGCTGTTTTTT.

The chain joins TRBV6-2 or TRBV6-3 to TRBJ2-7; tentatively, D is TRBD1 (6 bases). The length of the CDR3 is 16 residues. CDR1 is MNHEY, CDR2 SVGEGT, per germline. V lost 6 bases and J lost 2, with 20 bases in between. CDR3 region: CASSPRRDTVAYEQYF. The CDR3 DNA is TGTGCCAGCAGCCCCCGTCGGGACACGGTCGCCTACGAGCAGTACTTC.

J is TRBJ2-1 and V is TRBV11-3; D could derive from TRBD1 or TRBD2 (5 bases each). Trimming took 0 bases from V and 5 from J, leaving 11 bases between them. The V gene's germline CDR1 is SGHNT and CDR2 YENEEA. The CDR3 is 15 amino acids. In DNA, the CDR3 is TGTGCCAGCAGCTTAGAGGGACCGGGTAACAATGAGCAGTTCTTC. Translating gives CASSLEGPGNNEQFF.